The sequence of this T cell receptor (beta chain) was determined in a study of T cells in Graves' hyperthyroidism and ophthalmopathy. The CDR3 is 14 residues long. Germline V gene sequence: CDR1 SEHNR, CDR2 FQNEAQ (reference sequence). This clonotype showed up many times. The junction and the germline gene differ at one end; a read error may be behind it. The TCR beta CDR3 regions underwent amplification using RNA transcripts as the source. The HTBI primer set drove a first-round RT-PCR of the TCR CDR3. TCRdb itself ran the multiplex PCR reads through MiXCR, one entry per CDR3 protein. The table shows hundreds of thousands of distinct CDR3 sequences, with about 15% occurring only once.

This receptor was taken from a woman aged 18 to 35 with Graves' hyperthyroidism. Input material: blood. This sequence joins TRBV7-9 and TRBJ2-1; D unresolved. Here the CDR3 reads CASSLEVSSNEQFF. The CDR3 nucleotides read TGTGCCAGCAGCTTAGAGGTCTCCTCCAATGAGCAGTTCTTC.